The 5 T cell receptor beta chains presented below share a single source sample, sequenced in a study of T cells after posttransplantation cyclophosphamide. This table comes from immunoSEQ multiplex PCR, and its TCRdb copy is limited to in-frame clones, with some not included. The sample contains roughly 9,200 clones, 80% to 90% of which appear only once. The source material was memory CD4+ T cells sorted from PBMCs. The receptors originated from a woman aged 55-69 years in good health, CMV-negative, and a related stem cell transplant donor.

This rearrangement joins TRBV6-6 to TRBJ1-2, with 8 bases fitting TRBD1. V was pared by 8 bases and J by 8 bases, with 10 bases of the junction left unmatched. CDR3 size: 13 residues. Per the germline V gene, CDR1 is MNHNY and CDR2 is SVGAGI (reference sequence). The CDR3 coding sequence is TGTGCCAGCTCGGGCGGACAGGGAAGGGGCTACACCTTC. Protein product: CASSGGQGRGYTF.

This clone has a handful of counts. V usage is TRBV15 and J usage is TRBJ1-1; D call uncertain. This CDR3 has 12 residues. Germline CDR1 is LNHNV and CDR2 is YYDKDF (reference sequence). V was clipped by 5 bases and J by 1 base, with 5 bases between them. CDR3 sequence reads: CATSGQNTEAFF. The CDR3 bases are TGTGCCACCAGCGGGCAGAACACTGAAGCTTTCTTT.

This clone was detected once. The CDR3 protein is CASSEDTATGRLAKNIQYF. The CDR3 DNA is TGTGCCAGCAGTGAAGATACTGCGACGGGAAGATTAGCCAAAAACATTCAGTACTTC. V and J are TRBV6-1 and TRBJ2-4, with TRBD2 as a possible D gene (5 bases). V dropped 1 base and J dropped 0 bases, with 19 bases sitting between them. This CDR3 spans 19 amino acids. Per germline, CDR1 MNHNS and CDR2 SASEGT.

The chain has TRBV5-6 and TRBJ1-3, with a tentative D call TRBD1 (5 bases). The CDR3 spans 14 residues. The ends were cut back, 7 bases at V and 0 bases at J, with 11 bases in the middle. Germline V gene data show CDR1 as SGHDT and CDR2 as YYEEEE. CDR3 loop: CASGRGPSGNTIYF. Written as DNA, the CDR3 is TGTGCCAGCGGAAGGGGCCCCTCTGGAAACACCATATATTTT.

The chain uses TRBV18 and TRBJ2-4; 8 nucleotides align to TRBD1. Looked up from germline, CDR1 is KGHSH and CDR2 is LQKENI. Trimming at V came to 5 bases and at J to 7 bases, leaving 4 bases not matched to a gene. The CDR3 runs 13 residues. The CDR3 bases are TGTGCCAGCTCAGACAGGGGTCGGAACATTCAGTACTTC. Residues: CASSDRGRNIQYF.